This is a list of T cell receptor beta chains from one sample in a study of memory CD4+ T cells and cytomegalovirus serostatus. TCRdb's table, derived via immunoSEQ multiplex PCR, lists solely in-frame clones and lacks some. The sample holds about 50,000 clones, 82% seen once. The sequenced material came from memory CD4+ T cells from blood. These receptors all come from an adult in good health and CMV-seronegative. The CDR3 runs from the conserved cysteine through the conserved F or W. D genes are given only for firm matches. Size is omitted from some rows. Given values are once, few, many or a class for expanded clones.

v_call	d_call	clone_size	j_call	cdr3_aa	cdr3_nt
TRBV18	-	once	TRBJ1-6	CASSPPSRDRYNSPLHF	TGTGCCAGCTCACCACCGTCGAGGGATCGGTATAATTCACCCCTCCACTTT
TRBV4-3	-	-	TRBJ1-6	CASSQDGVNSPLHF	TGCGCCAGCAGCCAAGATGGAGTTAATTCACCCCTCCACTTT
TRBV20-1	TRBD1	-	TRBJ1-2	CSAQGEGAPF	TGCAGTGCCCAGGGGGAGGGTGCCCCATTC
TRBV15	TRBD1	-	TRBJ1-2	CATSRGQGEGGYTF	TGTGCCACCAGCCGAGGACAGGGGGAGGGTGGCTACACCTTC
TRBV4-2	-	-	TRBJ2-3	CASSLPNPLHTDTQYF	TGTGCCAGCAGCCTTCCTAACCCACTCCACACAGATACGCAGTATTTT
TRBV19	TRBD1	-	TRBJ2-6	CASSIGGTGGANVLTF	TGTGCCAGTAGTATAGGTGGGACAGGTGGGGCCAACGTCCTGACTTTC
TRBV5-1	-	-	TRBJ2-2	CASSLGHPAWTGELFF	TGCGCCAGCAGCCTGGGACACCCTGCCTGGACCGGGGAGCTGTTTTTT
TRBV15	TRBD2	-	TRBJ2-1	CATSRDLAGGANEQFF	TGTGCCACCAGCAGAGATCTAGCGGGGGGGGCCAATGAGCAGTTCTTC
TRBV5-1	-	-	TRBJ2-1	CASSLGTQISNEQFF	TGCGCCAGCAGCTTGGGGACCCAAATTTCGAATGAGCAGTTCTTC
TRBV28	-	once	TRBJ1-2	CAATANYGYTF	TGTGCCGCCACGGCCAACTATGGCTACACCTTC
TRBV11-2	-	few	TRBJ1-6	CASRQQSSYNSPLHF	TGTGCCAGCAGGCAACAAAGCTCCTATAATTCACCCCTCCACTTT
TRBV5-1	TRBD2	-	TRBJ2-5	CASSSGTRGEETQYF	TGCGCCAGCAGTTCCGGGACTAGGGGCGAAGAGACCCAGTACTTC
TRBV19	-	few	TRBJ1-5	CASSIKGYFSNQPQHF	TGTGCCAGTAGTATAAAGGGGTATTTTAGCAATCAGCCCCAGCATTTT
TRBV7-2	-	-	TRBJ2-4	CASSPNYIQYF	TGTGCCAGCAGCCCTAATTACATTCAGTACTTC
TRBV5-6	-	-	TRBJ1-1	CASSFGELHTEAFF	TGTGCCAGCAGCTTTGGGGAACTCCACACTGAAGCTTTCTTT
TRBV16	-	once	TRBJ2-2	CASSQGYLPTGELFF	TGTGCCAGCAGCCAAGGGTACCTACCGACCGGGGAGCTGTTTTTT
TRBV2	-	-	TRBJ1-4	CASLDEKLFF	TGTGCCAGCCTAGATGAAAAACTGTTTTTT
TRBV7-9	-	-	TRBJ2-7	CASSLQGATEQYF	TGTGCCAGCAGCCTACAAGGGGCGACCGAGCAGTACTTC
TRBV7-8	-	-	TRBJ1-4	CASSLGRLNEKLFF	TGTGCCAGCAGCCTGGGGCGCCTAAATGAAAAACTGTTTTTT